A single sample is the source of the 29 T cell receptor beta chains below, sequenced in a study of beta chain features in type 1 diabetes. The authors reverse transcribed all of the isolated RNA, so sequencing captured expressed TCRB transcripts. The assay was immunoSEQ multiplex PCR, and TCRdb's table has in-frame clones only and misses some. The data contain roughly 500,000 clones, roughly 31% of them singletons. Sequencing used naive CD4+ T cells from blood. The receptors here all came from a man aged 18 to 30 in good health.

This clone was seen more than once but under ten times. V is TRBV30 and J is TRBJ2-7, with D perhaps TRBD2 (5 bases). The V and J ends lost 2 bases and 0 bases respectively, with 14 bases between them. CDR1 GTSNPN and CDR2 SVGIG come from the germline V gene (reference sequence). This CDR3 spans 15 amino acids. CDR3 in DNA: TGTGCCTGGAGTTCTGGACTTGATCCCTCCTACGAGCAGTACTTC. Its translation is CAWSSGLDPSYEQYF.

This clone was seen more than once but under ten times. The sample has other DNA sequences that encode this CDR3 too. This chain connects TRBV7-2 to TRBJ2-1; 7 positions agree with TRBD2. After removal of 3 bases from V and 3 bases from J, the junction contained 5 bases not matched to a gene. The CDR3 has 15 residues. Per the germline V gene, CDR1 is SGHTA and CDR2 is FQGNSA. CDR3 in amino acids: CASSFTASGYNEQFF. The CDR3 coding sequence is TGTGCCAGCAGCTTCACGGCTAGCGGCTACAATGAGCAGTTCTTC.

The chain employs TRBV5-4 and TRBJ2-5; 14 nucleotides align to TRBD2. The V gene end was trimmed by 4 bases and the J gene end by 5 bases; junction bases not matched to a gene: 4. This CDR3 has 15 amino acids. Germline assignment: CDR1 SGHNT and CDR2 YYREEE (reference sequence). The CDR3: CASSKGLAGVETQYF. The CDR3 DNA sequence: TGTGCCAGCAGCAAGGGACTAGCGGGAGTGGAGACCCAGTACTTC.

This clone has a handful of counts. The V gene is TRBV30, the J gene TRBJ1-2; no reliable D call. This CDR3 contains 11 residues. Germline V gene sequence: CDR1 GTSNPN, CDR2 SVGIG (reference sequence). Trimming took 2 bases from V and 5 from J, leaving 6 bases between them. This chain's CDR3 is CAWSWEYGYTF. The CDR3 DNA is TGTGCCTGGAGTTGGGAGTATGGCTACACCTTC.

This sequence joins TRBV27 and TRBJ2-6; tentatively, D is TRBD1 (5 bases). Germline V gene data show CDR1 as MNHEY and CDR2 as SMNVEV (reference sequence). Trimming shortened V by 1 base and J by 3 bases, and 10 bases separated the two germline ends. The CDR3 loop spans 16 amino acids. Here the CDR3 DNA reads TGTGCCAGCAGTTTATTTGGGGCTAGTGGGGCCAACGTCCTGACTTTC. This encodes CASSLFGASGANVLTF.

In its sample, this clone was seen a few times. Additional DNA sequences in this sample encode the identical CDR3. The chain uses TRBV30 and TRBJ1-2; D is ambiguous. This CDR3 has 12 residues. Deletions cut 0 bases from V and 3 bases from J, with 5 bases between. Germline loops: CDR1 GTSNPN, CDR2 SVGIG (reference sequence). CDR3 sequence reads: CAWSVEDYGYTF. CDR3 in DNA: TGTGCCTGGAGTGTAGAGGACTATGGCTACACCTTC.

This clone appeared a few times. This sequence joins TRBV29-1 and TRBJ2-1; D uncertain. Trimming removed 3 bases at V and 3 bases at J, with 3 bases between. The CDR3 totals 11 residues. Per germline, CDR1 SQVTM and CDR2 ANQGSEA. CDR3 amino acids: CSVEIYNEQFF. CDR3 DNA sequence: TGCAGCGTTGAGATCTACAATGAGCAGTTCTTC.

The sample holds a few counts of this clone. This rearrangement joins TRBV28 to TRBJ2-5; D possibly corresponds to TRBD2 (6 bases). The CDR3 length is 16 residues. Germline V gives CDR1 MDHEN, CDR2 SYDVKM. The V gene lost 8 bases and the J gene lost 2 bases, with 21 bases spanning the gap. The CDR3 nucleotides read TGTGCCAGCGGCATGTTGGGGGGTGGAGTACAAGAGACCCAGTACTTC. Protein: CASGMLGGGVQETQYF.

The V and J genes are TRBV30 and TRBJ2-3; 10 bases agree with TRBD1. The CDR3 spans 16 residues. Germline V CDR1 and CDR2: GTSNPN, SVGIG (reference sequence). V shed 0 bases, J shed 4 bases, and the junction held 7 bases outside the gene matches. The CDR3 protein is CAWSVHRTGGADTQYF. CDR3 sequence (DNA): TGTGCCTGGAGTGTACATAGGACAGGGGGAGCAGATACGCAGTATTTT.

This clone was observed a handful of times. The J gene is TRBJ1-2, the V gene TRBV12-5; weak D call: TRBD1 (6 bases). Trimming cost V 9 bases and J 6 bases, with 14 bases left between them. Germline V gene data show CDR1 as LGHNT and CDR2 as FRNRAP. The length of the CDR3 is 12 residues. The CDR3 coding sequence is TGTGCTAGACCCACAGGGAATGATGGCTACACCTTC. Translated: CARPTGNDGYTF. Complete variable domain (other parts from reference TRBV12-5 and TRBJ1-2): DARVTQTPRHKVTEMGQEVTMRCQPILGHNTVFWYRQTMMQGLELLAYFRNRAPLDDSGMPKDRFSAEMPDATLATLKIQPSEPRDSAVYFCARPTGNDGYTFGSGTRLTVV.

The chain links TRBV30 to TRBJ1-1; no clear D. V was trimmed by 2 bases and J by 2 bases, leaving 9 bases between them. The CDR3 length is 13 residues. The germline V gene encodes CDR1 GTSNPN and CDR2 SVGIG (reference sequence). The CDR3 coding sequence is TGTGCCTGGAGTCCCGATAGTAACACTGAAGCTTTCTTT. It yields the protein CAWSPDSNTEAFF.

V usage is TRBV7-2 and J usage is TRBJ2-3, with D perhaps matching TRBD1 or TRBD2 (5 bases each). Germline loops: CDR1 SGHTA, CDR2 FQGNSA. The CDR3 contains 16 residues. Between the trimmed V and J ends, which lost 0 bases and 2 bases, there was a span of 12 bases. The CDR3 region has the DNA TGTGCCAGCAGCTTAGCCTCTCCCGGGACCACAGATACGCAGTATTTT. It codes for CASSLASPGTTDTQYF.

V gene TRBV2 combines with J gene TRBJ2-7, with 7 bases that match TRBD1. V trimming: 6 bases; J trimming: 5 bases; junction bases outside the gene matches: 7. The CDR3 has 13 amino acids. Germline CDR1 and CDR2: SNHLY and FYNNEI. CDR3 coding DNA: TGTGCCAGCAGGATGGACAGGTTAGACGAGCAGTACTTC. Its translation: CASRMDRLDEQYF.

The chain links TRBV6-5 to TRBJ2-7; D ambiguous. Looked up from germline, CDR1 is MNHEY and CDR2 is SVGAGI. The V gene lost 2 bases and the J gene lost 2 bases, with 7 bases spanning the gap. CDR3 length: 13 amino acids. CDR3 DNA sequence: TGTGCCAGCAGTTACGGATGGACCTACGAGCAGTACTTC. It translates to CASSYGWTYEQYF.

V is TRBV11-2 and J is TRBJ2-5; no clear D. Germline CDR1 SGHAT, CDR2 FQNNGV. Trimming left V 5 bases short and J 0 bases short, with 7 bases between. The length of the CDR3 is 13 residues. The CDR3 loop is CASSIRYQETQYF. The CDR3 DNA reads TGTGCCAGCAGCATAAGGTACCAAGAGACCCAGTACTTC.

This clone was detected only a few times. J is TRBJ2-1 and V is TRBV5-4; TRBD1 is a possible D gene (5 bases). The germline V gene has CDR1 SGHNT and CDR2 YYREEE (reference sequence). This CDR3 comprises 14 residues. The V gene lost 0 bases and the J gene lost 5 bases, with 9 bases spanning the gap. CDR3 amino acids: CASSLGQPNNEQFF. The CDR3 DNA reads TGTGCCAGCAGCTTGGGACAGCCTAACAATGAGCAGTTCTTC.

V usage is TRBV5-1 and J usage is TRBJ2-5, with D maybe TRBD2 (6 bases). This CDR3 is built from 14 residues. V was cut by 4 bases and J by 2 bases, with 12 bases left in between. Germline V gene data show CDR1 as SGHRS and CDR2 as YFSETQ. The CDR3 DNA sequence: TGCGCCAGCAGCCTGGACTACAGGCAAGAGACCCAGTACTTC. Protein sequence: CASSLDYRQETQYF.

The rearrangement uses TRBV12-5 and TRBJ2-6, with 9 bases aligning to TRBD1. The V gene's germline CDR1 is LGHNT and CDR2 FRNRAP. V lost 6 bases to trimming and J lost 2 bases; unmatched junction nucleotides: 8. The CDR3 is made up of 17 amino acids. CDR3 residues: CASGPSRDRAGANVLTF. For the CDR3, the DNA is TGTGCTAGTGGCCCTTCCCGGGACAGGGCTGGGGCCAACGTCCTGACTTTC. Full variable domain (remainder filled in from reference TRBV12-5 and TRBJ2-6): DARVTQTPRHKVTEMGQEVTMRCQPILGHNTVFWYRQTMMQGLELLAYFRNRAPLDDSGMPKDRFSAEMPDATLATLKIQPSEPRDSAVYFCASGPSRDRAGANVLTFGAGSRLTVL.

J is TRBJ2-6 and V is TRBV7-3; no clear D gene. Between the trimmed V and J ends, which lost 1 base and 4 bases, there was a span of 8 bases. This CDR3 comprises 15 residues. Germline values: CDR1 SGHTA, CDR2 FQGTGA. CDR3 DNA sequence: TGTGCCAGCAGCTTAAGCAGTGGAGGGGCCAACGTCCTGACTTTC. It yields the protein CASSLSSGGANVLTF.

This clone has only a few counts. The chain is built from TRBV25-1 and TRBJ2-3; perhaps TRBD1 as D (6 bases). The CDR3 has 15 residues. V was shortened by 6 bases and J by 2 bases, with 15 bases between the two germline ends. Per germline, CDR1 MGHDK and CDR2 SYGVNS. The CDR3 DNA reads TGTGCCAGCAGACATACAGGGAGATTCACAGATACGCAGTATTTT. Its protein is CASRHTGRFTDTQYF.

This clone was seen a handful of times. The gene calls are TRBV7-8 and TRBJ1-4; D is perhaps TRBD1 (5 bases). Germline loops: CDR1 SGHVS, CDR2 FQNEAQ. V lost 3 bases and J lost 5, with 10 bases in between. The CDR3 is 14 residues long. The chain's CDR3 is CASSFGTGNEKLFF. The CDR3, as DNA: TGTGCCAGCAGCTTCGGGACGGGGAATGAAAAACTGTTTTTT.

A few counts support this clone. The CDR3 is CASSVISADYGYTF. The CDR3 DNA is TGTGCCAGCAGCGTTATCAGCGCTGACTATGGCTACACCTTC. The chain employs TRBV9 and TRBJ1-2; D gene uncertain. The CDR3 contains 14 residues. Germline values: CDR1 SGDLS, CDR2 YYNGEE. Trimming cost V 2 bases and J 3 bases, with 11 bases left between them.

The chain combines TRBV19 with TRBJ2-2, with 11 bases matching TRBD2. After removal of 5 bases from V and 4 bases from J, the junction contained 3 bases not matched to a gene. This CDR3 region has 15 residues. Germline CDR1 and CDR2: LNHDA and SQIVND (reference sequence). The CDR3 here is CASSDSGRVTGELFF. The CDR3 nucleotides read TGTGCCAGTAGTGATAGCGGGAGGGTCACCGGGGAGCTGTTTTTT.

This clone was detected a few times. This rearrangement joins TRBV18 to TRBJ2-1; D call uncertain. The germline V and J ends were trimmed by 4 bases and 0 bases, with 7 bases remaining between them. This CDR3 spans 14 amino acids. Germline loops: CDR1 KGHSH, CDR2 LQKENI. The CDR3 here is CASSQANSYNEQFF. CDR3 in DNA: TGTGCCAGCTCACAGGCTAACTCCTACAATGAGCAGTTCTTC.

Here the CDR3 DNA reads TGTGCCAGCAGTGTGATGGGGGGCCGGCAAGAGACCCAGTACTTC. Its protein is CASSVMGGRQETQYF. V is TRBV2 and J is TRBJ2-5; either TRBD1 or TRBD2 may supply D (6 bases each). CDR3 size: 15 residues. Trimming left V 4 bases short and J 2 bases short, with 14 bases between. The germline V gene encodes CDR1 SNHLY and CDR2 FYNNEI.

Only a few counts were recorded for this clone. The chain links TRBV27 to TRBJ1-2, with TRBD1 identical over 8 bases. Germline V lookup: CDR1 MNHEY, CDR2 SMNVEV (reference sequence). Germline trimming cut 4 bases from V and 2 bases from J; bases unmatched to any gene: 9. CDR3 length: 16 amino acids. In DNA form, the CDR3 reads TGTGCCAGCAGTTCCAGGGGGCCGACGGCAAACTATGGCTACACCTTC. It is translated as CASSSRGPTANYGYTF.

This rearrangement joins TRBV29-1 to TRBJ2-7; D gene uncertain. Germline CDR1 SQVTM, CDR2 ANQGSEA. Trimming cost V 4 bases and J 0 bases, with 10 bases left between them. The CDR3 sequence is 13 residues long. In DNA, the CDR3 is TGCAGCGTTGGGGGTAGGACCTCCTACGAGCAGTACTTC. It translates to CSVGGRTSYEQYF.

The chain is built from TRBV29-1 and TRBJ1-4; unclear D gene. V lost 4 bases and J lost 3, with 9 bases in between. This CDR3 has 13 residues. Per germline, CDR1 SQVTM and CDR2 ANQGSEA. The chain's CDR3 is CSVVWGSNEKLFF. The CDR3 DNA sequence: TGCAGCGTTGTTTGGGGATCTAATGAAAAACTGTTTTTT.

A few counts support this clone. The chain recombines TRBV7-6 with TRBJ2-7; D is unclear. The ends were cut back, 8 bases at V and 6 bases at J, with 14 bases in the middle. The CDR3 sequence is 12 residues long. Germline V gives CDR1 SGHVS, CDR2 FNYEAQ. In nucleotides, the CDR3 is TGTGCCAGCGGCAACCAAATCCGCGAGCAGTACTTC. The encoded protein is CASGNQIREQYF.